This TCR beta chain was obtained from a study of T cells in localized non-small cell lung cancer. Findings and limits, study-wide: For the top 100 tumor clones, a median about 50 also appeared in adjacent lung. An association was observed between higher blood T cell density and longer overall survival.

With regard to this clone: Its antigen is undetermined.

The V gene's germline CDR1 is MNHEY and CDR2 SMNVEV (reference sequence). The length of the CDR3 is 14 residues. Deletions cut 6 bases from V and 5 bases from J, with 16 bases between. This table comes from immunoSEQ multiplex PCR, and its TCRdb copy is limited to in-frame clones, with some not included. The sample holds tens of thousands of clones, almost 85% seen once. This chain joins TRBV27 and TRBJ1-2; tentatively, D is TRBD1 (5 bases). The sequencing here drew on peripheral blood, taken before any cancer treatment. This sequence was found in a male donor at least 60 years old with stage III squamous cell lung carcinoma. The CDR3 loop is CASRGPSGAYGYTF. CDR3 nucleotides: TGTGCCAGCAGAGGTCCGTCCGGGGCTTATGGCTACACCTTC.